The 10 T cell receptor beta chains given below trace back to one sample, sequenced in a study of Ad26.COV2.S vaccination and SARS-CoV-2 variants. Clones were read by immunoSEQ multiplex PCR, and TCRdb kept only the in-frame ones, dropping some. Of about 390,000 clones listed, less than 90% are singletons. Treatment given: around 19 received Ad26.COV2.S at low or high dose, single or two shots; about five received placebo; per-sample allocation not given. Sampling occurred on day 63 after the first vaccine or placebo injection. Sample: peripheral blood, taken in a trial of Ad26.COV2.S vaccine versus placebo. The receptors shown here come from a person aged 18-60 years who received the Ad26.COV2.S COVID-19 vaccine or a placebo.

This clone has just a few counts. The chain has TRBV5-1 and TRBJ1-1, with TRBD1 identical over 12 bases. The trim removed 4 bases at V and 5 bases at J, leaving 12 bases unmatched. The CDR3 length is 17 residues. Looked up from germline, CDR1 is SGHRS and CDR2 is YFSETQ. CDR3 DNA sequence: TGCGCCAGCAGCCCCGGGACAGGGGGCGCTACTGGGACTGAAGCTTTCTTT. Amino acids: CASSPGTGGATGTEAFF.

The V gene is TRBV11-1, the J gene TRBJ1-5; D gene unclear. Germline loops: CDR1 SGHAT, CDR2 FQDESV (reference sequence). The CDR3 runs to 13 residues. V shed 5 bases and J shed 0 bases, with 5 bases lying between them. CDR3 nucleotide sequence: TGTGCCAGCAGCGCGTATAGCAATCAGCCCCAGCATTTT. Protein product: CASSAYSNQPQHF.

The chain recombines TRBV4-1 with TRBJ1-3; no definite D call. Germline lookup yields CDR1 MGHRA and CDR2 YSYEKL. V was cut by 3 bases and J by 4 bases, with 10 bases left in between. This CDR3 contains 14 residues. Written as DNA, the CDR3 is TGCGCCAGCAGCCATGCTGTTAGAGGAAACACCATATATTTT. It specifies CASSHAVRGNTIYF.

In this sample, this clone turned up a few times. The chain uses TRBV5-1 and TRBJ1-5, with a possible D match to TRBD1 (6 bases). Trimming pared 0 bases from V and 3 bases from J, leaving 10 bases between. This CDR3 is built from 15 residues. Germline values: CDR1 SGHRS, CDR2 YFSETQ. This CDR3 is CASSLEGESNQPQHF. In nucleotides, the CDR3 is TGCGCCAGCAGCTTGGAGGGGGAGTCCAATCAGCCCCAGCATTTT.

A few counts support this clone. The rearrangement joins TRBV7-2 to TRBJ2-2; 8 bases align to TRBD1. This CDR3 comprises 14 residues. V shed 5 bases, J shed 6 bases, and the junction held 5 bases outside the gene matches. Germline V CDR1 and CDR2: SGHTA, FQGNSA. The CDR3 spells CASSKTGVAGELFF. CDR3 nucleotide sequence: TGTGCCAGCAGCAAGACAGGGGTGGCCGGGGAGCTGTTTTTT.

The gene calls are TRBV7-8 and TRBJ2-5; TRBD2 might be the D (6 bases). The V gene lost 4 bases and the J gene lost 2 bases, with 14 bases spanning the gap. CDR3 size: 15 residues. Germline V gene data show CDR1 as SGHVS and CDR2 as FQNEAQ. The CDR3 here is CASSSDRGSQETQYF. In DNA, the CDR3 is TGTGCCAGCAGCTCAGATCGGGGGTCACAAGAGACCCAGTACTTC.

This chain uses TRBV5-1 with TRBJ2-1; D gene uncertain. Germline values: CDR1 SGHRS, CDR2 YFSETQ. The CDR3 covers 15 residues. V dropped 7 bases and J dropped 5 bases, with 19 bases sitting between them. CDR3 loop: CASGEGWDQDNEQFF. The CDR3 DNA reads TGCGCCAGCGGAGAAGGCTGGGATCAGGACAATGAGCAGTTCTTC.

The rearrangement joins TRBV5-1 to TRBJ2-5, with TRBD2 identical over 7 bases. This CDR3 is built from 15 residues. The junction had 8 bases not matched to a gene; V was cut back by 5 bases and J by 1 base. CDR1 SGHRS and CDR2 YFSETQ come from the germline V gene. CDR3 bases: TGCGCCAGCAGTACGCTTAGCGGGCCCCAAGAGACCCAGTACTTC. It translates to CASSTLSGPQETQYF.

The V gene is TRBV5-6, the J gene TRBJ2-3, with D unresolved. Germline values: CDR1 SGHDT, CDR2 YYEEEE. The CDR3 sequence is 13 residues long. The V gene lost 5 bases and the J gene lost 7 bases, with 14 bases spanning the gap. The CDR3 DNA reads TGTGCCAGCAGATTTGGTCCGGTGAATACGCAGTATTTT. Protein: CASRFGPVNTQYF.

The gene calls are TRBV6-6 and TRBJ1-3, with a weak D call TRBD1 (6 bases). This CDR3 region has 14 residues. V lost 7 bases, J lost 0 bases, and 10 bases lay in between. Per germline, CDR1 MNHNY and CDR2 SVGAGI (reference sequence). For the CDR3, the DNA is TGTGCCAGCAAGAGACAGGACTCTGGAAACACCATATATTTT. Translation: CASKRQDSGNTIYF.